One sample yielded the 20 T cell receptor beta chains listed below, sequenced in a study of metastatic and nonmetastatic thyroid tumors. Patients were all untreated before their thyroid surgery. TCRdb redid the clone calls on the PCR reads using MiXCR. The sample has some 37,000 clones, less than 50% seen once. Sequenced input: tumor tissue. These receptors all stem from a male donor with papillary thyroid cancer or a benign thyroid nodule (not recorded which). Some clones in this sample may be carry-over from other donors' samples.

This clone was found many times. The chain has TRBV6-1 and TRBJ2-5; no clear D. CDR3 size: 13 residues. V lost 4 bases and J lost 2, with 8 bases in between. The germline CDR1 and CDR2 sequences are MNHNS and SASEGT. The CDR3 here is CASSGAAQETQYF. DNA for the CDR3: TGTGCCAGCAGTGGGGCGGCTCAAGAGACCCAGTACTTC.

This clone occurred a few times. The chain is built from TRBV6-2 or TRBV6-3 and TRBJ2-7, with 13 bases that match TRBD2. There are 18 residues in the CDR3. Per germline, CDR1 MNHEY and CDR2 SVGEGT. The J segment lost 6 bases and the V segment lost 3 bases, leaving 14 bases of the junction unmatched. Written as DNA, the CDR3 is TGTGCCAGCAGTTATGGCCCTAAGACTAGCGGGAGGTCGGGCGAGCAGTACTTC. Amino acids: CASSYGPKTSGRSGEQYF.

The chain has TRBV5-1 and TRBJ1-1, with 9 bases that match TRBD1. Germline CDR1 reads SGHRS; CDR2 reads YFSETQ. This CDR3 has 14 amino acids. The V gene end was trimmed by 4 bases and the J gene end by 2 bases; junction bases not matched to a gene: 3. The CDR3 is CASSRGQGNTEAFF. In DNA form, the CDR3 reads TGCGCCAGCAGCAGGGGACAGGGAAACACTGAAGCTTTCTTT.

The genes are TRBV18 and TRBJ1-6; D perhaps matches TRBD1 (6 bases). Trimming left V 2 bases short and J 8 bases short, with 13 bases between. The germline V gene encodes CDR1 KGHSH and CDR2 LQKENI. The CDR3 is 15 residues long. The CDR3 DNA is TGTGCCAGCTCACCAACAGGGATGGGAGATTCACCCCTCCACTTT. Residues: CASSPTGMGDSPLHF.

The V gene is TRBV4-2, the J gene TRBJ2-3; 13 nucleotides agree with TRBD2. Trimming cost V 4 bases and J 0 bases; bases outside gene matches: 10. The CDR3 has 19 amino acids. Germline CDR1 LGHNA, CDR2 YNFKEQ. The CDR3, as DNA: TGTGCCAGCAGCCGGACTAGCGGGGGCCCAATGAAAAGCACAGATACGCAGTATTTT. Its protein is CASSRTSGGPMKSTDTQYF.

The chain combines TRBV19 with TRBJ2-7, with D possibly being TRBD2 (6 bases). CDR3 length: 16 amino acids. CDR1 is LNHDA, CDR2 SQIVND, per germline (reference sequence). Deletions cut 0 bases from V and 3 bases from J, with 15 bases between. The CDR3 sequence: CASSIEGGLGYYEQYF. The DNA for the CDR3 is TGTGCCAGTAGTATAGAAGGAGGGTTGGGGTACTACGAGCAGTACTTC.

This rearrangement joins TRBV7-2 to TRBJ1-2; 7 bases line up with TRBD1. V shed 5 bases, J shed 8 bases, and the junction held 8 bases outside the gene matches. The CDR3 has 13 residues. CDR1 SGHTA and CDR2 FQGNSA come from the germline V gene. The CDR3: CASSPGGRNGYTF. As DNA, the CDR3 is TGTGCCAGCAGCCCAGGGGGAAGAAACGGCTACACCTTC.

The chain carries TRBV5-8 and TRBJ1-4; TRBD1 matches 7 bases. V lost 0 bases and J lost 8; bases outside the gene matches: 7. The germline V gene encodes CDR1 SGHTS and CDR2 YDEGEE. This CDR3 has 15 amino acids. The CDR3 DNA follows: TGTGCCAGCAGCTTGGAGCCGGGACAGTGGGAAAAACTGTTTTTT. This gives the protein CASSLEPGQWEKLFF.

This chain joins TRBV19 and TRBJ1-2; TRBD1 matches 8 bases. V trimming: 4 bases; J trimming: 0 bases; junction bases outside the gene matches: 1. The CDR3 has 14 residues. From germline, CDR1 is LNHDA and CDR2 SQIVND (reference sequence). The chain's CDR3 is CASSTTGANYGYTF. The DNA of the CDR3 is TGTGCCAGTAGTACGACAGGGGCTAACTATGGCTACACCTTC.

The chain couples TRBV20-1 to TRBJ1-1; 9 bases match TRBD1. Germline-derived CDR1 and CDR2 are DFQATT and SNEGSKA (reference sequence). V lost 3 bases to trimming and J lost 0 bases; unmatched junction nucleotides: 5. The CDR3 contains 15 residues. CDR3 sequence reads: CSARGDRVMNTEAFF. As DNA, the CDR3 is TGCAGTGCTAGGGGGGACAGGGTGATGAACACTGAAGCTTTCTTT.

The chain carries TRBV18 and TRBJ1-3; D is uncertain. The germline gives CDR1 KGHSH, CDR2 LQKENI. CDR3 length: 14 residues. V lost 3 bases to trimming and J lost 3 bases, with 9 bases between them. CDR3 sequence reads: CASSPRTLGNTIYF. CDR3 DNA: TGTGCCAGCTCACCCCGGACCCTTGGAAACACCATATATTTT.

This rearrangement joins TRBV30 to TRBJ1-1; unclear D gene. CDR3 length: 15 amino acids. Germline CDR1 reads GTSNPN; CDR2 reads SVGIG (reference sequence). The V and J ends lost 3 bases and 4 bases respectively, with 18 bases between them. In DNA, the CDR3 is TGTGCCTGGAGCCCCGGGAATATGATAGGCACTGAAGCTTTCTTT. Its translation: CAWSPGNMIGTEAFF.

V usage is TRBV10-3 and J usage is TRBJ2-7; D uncertain. V shed 6 bases and J shed 3 bases, with 3 bases lying between them. CDR3 length: 10 amino acids. Germline loops: CDR1 ENHRY, CDR2 SYGVKD. Written as DNA, the CDR3 is TGTGCCATCAGGAGCTACGAGCAGTACTTC. This translates into CAIRSYEQYF.

V gene TRBV20-1 combines with J gene TRBJ1-6, with 7 positions matching TRBD1. This CDR3 has 15 amino acids. J was trimmed by 10 bases and V by 1 base; bases with no gene match: 10. Looked up from germline, CDR1 is DFQATT and CDR2 is SNEGSKA (reference sequence). CDR3 region: CSARGGVTGLSPLHF. The CDR3 DNA reads TGCAGTGCTAGAGGGGGTGTGACAGGGTTATCACCCCTCCACTTT.

The genes are TRBV6-5 and TRBJ2-1, with a possible D match to TRBD2 (6 bases). Germline CDR1 and CDR2: MNHEY and SVGAGI. Deletions cut 2 bases from V and 3 bases from J, with 11 bases between. CDR3 size: 15 residues. The CDR3 nucleotides read TGTGCCAGCAGTTACGGGGGGTTGGACTACAATGAGCAGTTCTTC. It encodes CASSYGGLDYNEQFF.

Note on this clone: The conserved phenylalanine or tryptophan normally closing the CDR3 is absent here, so this likely arose from a read error. This chain joins TRBV18 and TRBJ2-5, with TRBD2 matching 12 bases. The germline V gene encodes CDR1 KGHSH and CDR2 LQKENI. The CDR3 contains 15 residues. V lost 4 bases to trimming and J lost 5 bases; unmatched junction nucleotides: 5. CDR3 nucleotides: TGTGCCAGCTCACAAAAGACTAGCGGGAGTGAGACCCAGTACCTC. This encodes CASSQKTSGSETQYL.

The rearrangement joins TRBV12-3 or TRBV12-4 to TRBJ1-6; D is ambiguous. V was trimmed by 7 bases and J by 10 bases, leaving 14 bases between them. The CDR3 sequence is 13 residues long. The CDR3, as DNA: TGTGCCAGCACCTCCCTTGGAGACTCACCCCTCCACTTT. The encoded protein is CASTSLGDSPLHF.

This chain connects TRBV11-2 to TRBJ2-3, with TRBD2 matching 7 bases. With V trimmed by 1 base and J by 3 bases, 4 bases remained unmatched. The CDR3 spans 15 residues. CDR1 SGHAT and CDR2 FQNNGV come from the germline V gene. Here the CDR3 reads CASSLGGGSTDTQYF. The CDR3 region has the DNA TGTGCCAGCAGCTTAGGCGGCGGGAGTACAGATACGCAGTATTTT. Supplemented by reference TRBV11-2 and TRBJ2-3, the full variable domain reads EAGVAQSPRYKIIEKRQSVAFWCNPISGHATLYWYQQILGQGPKLLIQFQNNGVVDDSQLPKDRFSAERLKGVDSTLKIQPAKLEDSAVYLCASSLGGGSTDTQYFGPGTRLTVL.

This chain connects TRBV28 to TRBJ1-5; D gene unclear. The V and J ends lost 3 bases and 7 bases respectively, with 7 bases between them. Germline V CDR1 and CDR2: MDHEN, SYDVKM. The CDR3 spans 12 residues. The CDR3 region is CASSLDFQPQHF. The DNA of the CDR3 is TGTGCCAGCAGTTTGGATTTCCAGCCCCAGCATTTT.

The chain combines TRBV6-2 or TRBV6-3 with TRBJ1-2; 9 nucleotides match TRBD1. Germline V lookup: CDR1 MNHEY, CDR2 SVGEGT. The CDR3 has 15 amino acids. Trimming cost V 2 bases and J 4 bases; bases outside gene matches: 5. CDR3 DNA: TGTGCCAGCAGTTACCACAGGGGGCTGAGCTATGGCTACACCTTC. Protein product: CASSYHRGLSYGYTF.